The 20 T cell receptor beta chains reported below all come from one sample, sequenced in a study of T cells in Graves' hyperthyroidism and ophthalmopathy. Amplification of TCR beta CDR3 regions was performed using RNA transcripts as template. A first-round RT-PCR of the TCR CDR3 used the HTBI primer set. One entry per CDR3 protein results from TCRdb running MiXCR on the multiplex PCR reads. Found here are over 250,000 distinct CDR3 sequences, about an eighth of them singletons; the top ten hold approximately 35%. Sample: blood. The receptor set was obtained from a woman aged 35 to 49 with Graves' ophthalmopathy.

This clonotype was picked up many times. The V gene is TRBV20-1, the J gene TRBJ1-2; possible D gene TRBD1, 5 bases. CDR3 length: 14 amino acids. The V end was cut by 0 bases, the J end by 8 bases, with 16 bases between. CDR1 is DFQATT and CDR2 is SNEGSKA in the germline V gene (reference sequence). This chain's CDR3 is CSARDLQGIGGYTF. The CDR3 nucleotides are TGCAGTGCTAGAGATCTCCAGGGTATAGGAGGCTACACCTTC.

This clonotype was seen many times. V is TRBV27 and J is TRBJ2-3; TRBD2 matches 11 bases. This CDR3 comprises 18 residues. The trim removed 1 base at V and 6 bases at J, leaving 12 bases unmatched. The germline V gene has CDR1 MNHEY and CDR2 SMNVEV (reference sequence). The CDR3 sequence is CASSLYFGLAGGEDTQYF. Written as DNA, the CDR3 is TGTGCCAGCAGTTTATATTTCGGGCTAGCGGGAGGAGAGGATACGCAGTATTTT.

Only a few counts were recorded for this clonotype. The CDR3 coding sequence is TGTGCCAGCAGCCAAGATCTCCCTAGCCCGAACACCGGGGAGCTGTTTTTT. Its translation: CASSQDLPSPNTGELFF. The chain joins TRBV4-2 to TRBJ2-2, with TRBD2 as a possible D gene (5 bases). The V end was cut by 0 bases, the J end by 0 bases, with 11 bases between. The CDR3 has 17 residues. Germline lookup yields CDR1 LGHNA and CDR2 YNFKEQ.

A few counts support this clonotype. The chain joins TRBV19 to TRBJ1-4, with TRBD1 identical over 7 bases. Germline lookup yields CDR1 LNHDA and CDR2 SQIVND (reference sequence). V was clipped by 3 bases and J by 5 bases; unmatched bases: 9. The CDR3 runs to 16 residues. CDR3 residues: CASSIVRGDGNEKLFF. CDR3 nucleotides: TGTGCCAGTAGTATTGTCAGGGGGGATGGGAATGAAAAACTGTTTTTT. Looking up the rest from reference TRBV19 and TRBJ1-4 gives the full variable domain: DGGITQSPKYLFRKEGQNVTLSCEQNLNHDAMYWYRQDPGQGLRLIYYSQIVNDFQKGDIAEGYSVSREKKESFPLTVTSAQKNPTAFYLCASSIVRGDGNEKLFFGSGTQLSVL.

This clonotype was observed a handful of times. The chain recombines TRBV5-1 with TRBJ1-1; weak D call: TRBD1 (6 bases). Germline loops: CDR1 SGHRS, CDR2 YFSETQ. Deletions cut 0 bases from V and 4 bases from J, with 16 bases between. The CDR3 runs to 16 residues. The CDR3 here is CASSLVTGGQGTEAFF. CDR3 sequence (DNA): TGCGCCAGCAGCTTGGTCACGGGGGGGCAGGGCACTGAAGCTTTCTTT.

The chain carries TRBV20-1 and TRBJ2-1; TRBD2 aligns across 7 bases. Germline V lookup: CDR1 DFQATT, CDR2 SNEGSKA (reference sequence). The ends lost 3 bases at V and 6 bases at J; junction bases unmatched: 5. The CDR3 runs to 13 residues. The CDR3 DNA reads TGCAGTGCTAGGGGACTAAACGGCAATGAGCAGTTCTTC. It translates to CSARGLNGNEQFF.

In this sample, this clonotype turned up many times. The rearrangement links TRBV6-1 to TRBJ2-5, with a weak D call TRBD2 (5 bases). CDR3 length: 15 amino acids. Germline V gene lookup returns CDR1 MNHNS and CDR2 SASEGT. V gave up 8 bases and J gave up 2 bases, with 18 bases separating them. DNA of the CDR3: TGTGCCAGCGGTAACCTGACGGGGTCGCAAGAGACCCAGTACTTC. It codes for CASGNLTGSQETQYF.

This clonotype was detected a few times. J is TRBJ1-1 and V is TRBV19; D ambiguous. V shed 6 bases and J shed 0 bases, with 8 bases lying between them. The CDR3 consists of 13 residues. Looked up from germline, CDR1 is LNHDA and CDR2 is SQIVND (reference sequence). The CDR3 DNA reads TGTGCCAGTAGGGGTAGACTGAACACTGAAGCTTTCTTT. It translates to CASRGRLNTEAFF.

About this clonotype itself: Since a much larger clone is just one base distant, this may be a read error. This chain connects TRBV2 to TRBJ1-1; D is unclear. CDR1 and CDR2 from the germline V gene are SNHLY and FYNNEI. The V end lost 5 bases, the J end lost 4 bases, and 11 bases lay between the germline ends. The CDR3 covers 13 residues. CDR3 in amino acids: CASSQDWSTEAFF. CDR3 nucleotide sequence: TGTGCCAGCAGTCAGGATTGGAGCACTGAAGCTTTCTTT.

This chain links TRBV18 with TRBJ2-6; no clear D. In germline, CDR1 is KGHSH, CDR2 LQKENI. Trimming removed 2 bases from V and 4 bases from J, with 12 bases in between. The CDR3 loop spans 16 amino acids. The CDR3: CASSPYKVRGANVLTF. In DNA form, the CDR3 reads TGTGCCAGCTCACCATATAAGGTCCGGGGGGCCAACGTCCTGACTTTC.

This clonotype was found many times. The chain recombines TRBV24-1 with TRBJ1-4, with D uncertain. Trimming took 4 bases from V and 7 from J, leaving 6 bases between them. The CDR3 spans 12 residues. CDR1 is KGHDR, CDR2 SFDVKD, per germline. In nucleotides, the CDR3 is TGTGCCACCAGTGACGTCGGTGAAAAACTGTTTTTT. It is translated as CATSDVGEKLFF.

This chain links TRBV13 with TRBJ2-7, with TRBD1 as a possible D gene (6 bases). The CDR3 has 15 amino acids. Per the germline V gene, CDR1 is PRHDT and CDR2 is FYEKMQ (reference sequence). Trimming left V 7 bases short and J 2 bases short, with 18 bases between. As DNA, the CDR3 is TGTGCCAGCACCAACACAGGGAAGAGCGCCTACGAGCAGTACTTC. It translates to CASTNTGKSAYEQYF.

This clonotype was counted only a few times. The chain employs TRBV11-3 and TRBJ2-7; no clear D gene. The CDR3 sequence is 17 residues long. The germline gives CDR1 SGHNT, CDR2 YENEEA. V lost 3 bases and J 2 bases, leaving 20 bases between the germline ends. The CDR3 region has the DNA TGTGCCAGCAGCTTCCACCCTACACCCACTCTTACCTACGAGCAGTACTTC. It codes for CASSFHPTPTLTYEQYF.

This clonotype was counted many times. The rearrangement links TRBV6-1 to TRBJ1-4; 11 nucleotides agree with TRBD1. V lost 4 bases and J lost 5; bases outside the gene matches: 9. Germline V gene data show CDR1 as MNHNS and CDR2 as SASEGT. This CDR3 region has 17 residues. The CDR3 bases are TGTGCCAGCAGTGGAGGGACAGGGGGATCGAAGAATGAAAAACTGTTTTTT. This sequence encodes CASSGGTGGSKNEKLFF.

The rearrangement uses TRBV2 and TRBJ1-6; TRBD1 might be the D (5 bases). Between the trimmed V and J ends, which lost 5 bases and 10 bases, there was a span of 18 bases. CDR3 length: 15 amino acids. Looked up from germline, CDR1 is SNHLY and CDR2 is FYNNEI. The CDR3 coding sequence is TGTGCCAGCAGTTTCTCTTCCAGGGAAGGCTCACCCCTCCACTTT. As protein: CASSFSSREGSPLHF.

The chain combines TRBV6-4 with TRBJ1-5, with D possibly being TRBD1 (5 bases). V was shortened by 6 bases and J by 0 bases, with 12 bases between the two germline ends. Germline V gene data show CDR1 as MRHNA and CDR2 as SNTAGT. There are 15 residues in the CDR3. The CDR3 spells CASRRQLYSNQPQHF. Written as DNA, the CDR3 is TGTGCCAGCAGGAGACAGCTTTATAGCAATCAGCCCCAGCATTTT.

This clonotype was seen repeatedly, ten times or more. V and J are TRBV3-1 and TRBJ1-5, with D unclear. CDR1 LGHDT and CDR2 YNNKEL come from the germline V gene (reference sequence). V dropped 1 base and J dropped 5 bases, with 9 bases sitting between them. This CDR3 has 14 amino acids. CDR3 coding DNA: TGTGCCAGCAGCCAAGGCCCGGGATATCAGCCCCAGCATTTT. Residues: CASSQGPGYQPQHF.

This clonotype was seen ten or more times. CDR3 loop: CASSFLAGEAAETQYF. In nucleotides, the CDR3 is TGTGCCAGCAGTTTTTTAGCGGGGGAGGCGGCGGAGACCCAGTACTTC. This chain links TRBV28 with TRBJ2-5; 9 bases align to TRBD2. The junction had 10 bases not matched to a gene; V was cut back by 3 bases and J by 5 bases. CDR3 size: 16 residues. In germline, CDR1 is MDHEN, CDR2 SYDVKM.

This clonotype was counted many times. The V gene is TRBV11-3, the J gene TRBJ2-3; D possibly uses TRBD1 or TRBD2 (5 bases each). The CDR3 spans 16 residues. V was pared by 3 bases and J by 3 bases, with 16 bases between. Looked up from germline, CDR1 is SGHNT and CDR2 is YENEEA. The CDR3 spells CASSLGELRRTDTQYF. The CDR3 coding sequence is TGTGCCAGCAGCTTGGGGGAGCTCAGAAGGACAGATACGCAGTATTTT. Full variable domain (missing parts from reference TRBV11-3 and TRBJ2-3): EAGVVQSPRYKIIEKKQPVAFWCNPISGHNTLYWYLQNLGQGPELLIRYENEEAVDDSQLPKDRFSAERLKGVDSTLKIQPAELGDSAVYLCASSLGELRRTDTQYFGPGTRLTVL.

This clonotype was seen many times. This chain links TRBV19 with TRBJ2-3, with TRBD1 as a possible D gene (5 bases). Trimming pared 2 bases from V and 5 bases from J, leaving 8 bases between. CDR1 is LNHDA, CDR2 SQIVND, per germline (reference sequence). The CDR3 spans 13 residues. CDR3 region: CASSIQGRDTQYF. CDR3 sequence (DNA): TGTGCCAGTAGTATACAGGGAAGAGATACGCAGTATTTT. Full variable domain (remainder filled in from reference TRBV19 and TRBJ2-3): DGGITQSPKYLFRKEGQNVTLSCEQNLNHDAMYWYRQDPGQGLRLIYYSQIVNDFQKGDIAEGYSVSREKKESFPLTVTSAQKNPTAFYLCASSIQGRDTQYFGPGTRLTVL.